Only a few counts were recorded for the clone carrying this T cell receptor (beta chain). The CDR3 consists of 14 residues. V lost 2 bases, J lost 1 base, and 9 bases lay in between. Germline lookup yields CDR1 SGHRS and CDR2 YFSETQ. The record originates from a study of CD8 T cells in ankylosing spondylitis. One entry per CDR3 protein results from TCRdb running MiXCR on the 5' RACE reads. The sample holds about 69,000 distinct CDR3 sequences, over 4% seen once. The clonotype comes from a male donor with ankylosing spondylitis or in good health (not recorded which). Sequenced input: blood, either unsorted or a sorted T cell fraction (not recorded which). The genes are TRBV5-1 and TRBJ2-5; D call uncertain. DNA for the CDR3: TGCGCCAGCAGCTTTTCGGGCCGCCAAGAGACCCAGTACTTC. It encodes CASSFSGRQETQYF.